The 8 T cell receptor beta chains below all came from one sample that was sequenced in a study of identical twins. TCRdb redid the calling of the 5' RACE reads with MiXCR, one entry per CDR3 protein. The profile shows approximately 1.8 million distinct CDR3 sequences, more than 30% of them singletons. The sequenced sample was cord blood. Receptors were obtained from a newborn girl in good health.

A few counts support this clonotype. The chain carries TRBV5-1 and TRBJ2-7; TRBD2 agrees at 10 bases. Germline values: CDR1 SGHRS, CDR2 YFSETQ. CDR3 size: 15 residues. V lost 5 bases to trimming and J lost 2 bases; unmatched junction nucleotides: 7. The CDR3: CASSFSGRAAYEQYF. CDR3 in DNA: TGCGCCAGCAGTTTCAGCGGGAGGGCCGCCTACGAGCAGTACTTC.

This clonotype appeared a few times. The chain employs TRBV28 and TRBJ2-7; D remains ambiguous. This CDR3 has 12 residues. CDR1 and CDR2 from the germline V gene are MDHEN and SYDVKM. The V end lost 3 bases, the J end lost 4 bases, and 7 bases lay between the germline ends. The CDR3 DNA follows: TGTGCCAGCAGTTTTCCTAAGTACGAGCAGTACTTC. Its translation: CASSFPKYEQYF.

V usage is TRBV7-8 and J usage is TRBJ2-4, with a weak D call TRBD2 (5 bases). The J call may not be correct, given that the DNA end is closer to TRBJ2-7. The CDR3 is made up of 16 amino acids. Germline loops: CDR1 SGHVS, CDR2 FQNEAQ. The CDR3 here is CASSLGARAPRGEQYF. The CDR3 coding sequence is TGTGCCAGCAGCTTAGGGGCTAGGGCCCCTCGGGGCGAGCAGTACTTC.

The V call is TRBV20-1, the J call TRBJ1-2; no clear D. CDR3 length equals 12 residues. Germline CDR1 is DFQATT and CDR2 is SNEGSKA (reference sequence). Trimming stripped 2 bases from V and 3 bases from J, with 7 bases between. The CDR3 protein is CSARWRDYGYTF. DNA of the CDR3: TGCAGTGCTAGATGGAGAGACTATGGCTACACCTTC.

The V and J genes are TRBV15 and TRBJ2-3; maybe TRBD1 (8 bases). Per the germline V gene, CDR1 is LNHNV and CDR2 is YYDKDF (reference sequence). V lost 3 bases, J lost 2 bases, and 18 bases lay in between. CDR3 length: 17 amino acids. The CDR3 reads CATSSSGQGGITDTQYF. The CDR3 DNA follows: TGTGCCACCAGCAGTTCTGGACAGGGAGGGATCACAGATACGCAGTATTTT.

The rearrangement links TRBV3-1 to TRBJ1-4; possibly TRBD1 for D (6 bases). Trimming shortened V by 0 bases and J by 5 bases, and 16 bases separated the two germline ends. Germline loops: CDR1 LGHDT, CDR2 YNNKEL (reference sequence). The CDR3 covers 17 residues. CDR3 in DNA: TGTGCCAGCAGCCAAGATGTCACAGGGACCTCGAATGAAAAACTGTTTTTT. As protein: CASSQDVTGTSNEKLFF.

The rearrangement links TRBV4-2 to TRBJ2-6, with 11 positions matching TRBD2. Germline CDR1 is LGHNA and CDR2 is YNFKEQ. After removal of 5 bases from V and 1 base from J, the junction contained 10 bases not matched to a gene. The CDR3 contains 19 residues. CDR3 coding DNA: TGTGCCAGCAGCTTTCTTCTAGCGGGGGGATCTTCTGGGGCCAACGTCCTGACTTTC. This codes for CASSFLLAGGSSGANVLTF.

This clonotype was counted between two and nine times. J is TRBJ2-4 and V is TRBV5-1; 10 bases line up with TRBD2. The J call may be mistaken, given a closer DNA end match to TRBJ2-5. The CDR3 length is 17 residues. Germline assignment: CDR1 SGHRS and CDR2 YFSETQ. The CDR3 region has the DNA TGCGCCAGCAGCTTCAGGACTAGCGGTAACCTCCAAGAGACCCAGTACTTC. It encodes CASSFRTSGNLQETQYF.